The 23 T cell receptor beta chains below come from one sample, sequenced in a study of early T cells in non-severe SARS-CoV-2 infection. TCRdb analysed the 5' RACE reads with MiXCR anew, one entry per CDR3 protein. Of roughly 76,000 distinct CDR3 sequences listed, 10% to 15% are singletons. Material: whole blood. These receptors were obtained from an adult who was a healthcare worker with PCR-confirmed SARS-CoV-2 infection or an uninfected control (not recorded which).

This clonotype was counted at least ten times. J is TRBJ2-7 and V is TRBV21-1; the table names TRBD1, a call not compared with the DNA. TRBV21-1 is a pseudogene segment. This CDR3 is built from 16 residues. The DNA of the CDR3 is TGTGCCAGCAGCTTACCCCCGAGACAGGGAGGTGACGAGCAGTACTTC. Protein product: CASSLPPRQGGDEQYF.

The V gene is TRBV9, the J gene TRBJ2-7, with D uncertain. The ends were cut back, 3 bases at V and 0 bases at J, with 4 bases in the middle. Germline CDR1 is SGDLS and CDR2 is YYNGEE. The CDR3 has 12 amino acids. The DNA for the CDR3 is TGTGCCAGCAGCGGGAACTCCTACGAGCAGTACTTC. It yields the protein CASSGNSYEQYF.

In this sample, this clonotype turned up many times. The CDR3 DNA is TGTGCCAGCAGTTCTCCCCCCTGGGACAGGGGGGATGAGCAGTTCTTC. This codes for CASSSPPWDRGDEQFF. This rearrangement joins TRBV6-6 to TRBJ2-1, with 11 bases that match TRBD1. Germline-derived CDR1 and CDR2 are MNHNY and SVGAGI (reference sequence). J lost 8 bases, V lost 4 bases, and 10 bases had no gene match. This CDR3 region has 16 residues.

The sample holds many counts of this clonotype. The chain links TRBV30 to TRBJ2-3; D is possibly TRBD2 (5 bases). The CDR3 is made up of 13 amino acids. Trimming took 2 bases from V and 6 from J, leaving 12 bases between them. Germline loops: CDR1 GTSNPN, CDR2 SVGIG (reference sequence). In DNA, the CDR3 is TGTGCCTGGAGTCAAAGGGAGCGGGATACGCAGTATTTT. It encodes CAWSQRERDTQYF.

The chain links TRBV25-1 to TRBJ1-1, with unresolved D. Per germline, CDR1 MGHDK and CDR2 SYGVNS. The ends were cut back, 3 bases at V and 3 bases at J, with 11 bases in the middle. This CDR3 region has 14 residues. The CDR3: CASSESGGYTEAFF. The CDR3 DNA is TGTGCCAGCAGTGAGTCTGGCGGGTACACTGAAGCTTTCTTT.

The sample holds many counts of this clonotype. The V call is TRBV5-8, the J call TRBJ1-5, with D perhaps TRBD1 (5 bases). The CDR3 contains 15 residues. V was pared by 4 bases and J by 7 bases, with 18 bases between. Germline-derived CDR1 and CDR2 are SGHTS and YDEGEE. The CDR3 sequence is CASSPGRGAGQPQHF. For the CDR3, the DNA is TGTGCCAGCAGCCCAGGACGGGGAGCAGGGCAGCCCCAGCATTTT.

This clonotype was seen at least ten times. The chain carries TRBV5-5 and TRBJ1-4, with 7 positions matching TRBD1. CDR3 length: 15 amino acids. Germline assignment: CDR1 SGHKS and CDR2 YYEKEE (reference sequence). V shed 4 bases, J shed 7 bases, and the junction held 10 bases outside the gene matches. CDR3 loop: CASSAGTARAEKLFF. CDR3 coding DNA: TGTGCCAGCAGCGCGGGGACAGCAAGGGCTGAAAAACTGTTTTTT.

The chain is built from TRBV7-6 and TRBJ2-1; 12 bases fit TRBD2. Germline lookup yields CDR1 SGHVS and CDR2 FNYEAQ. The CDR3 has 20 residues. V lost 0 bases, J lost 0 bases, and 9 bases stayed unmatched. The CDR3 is CASSLANGTSGPSSYNEQFF. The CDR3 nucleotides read TGTGCCAGCAGCTTAGCGAACGGGACTAGCGGGCCAAGCTCCTACAATGAGCAGTTCTTC.

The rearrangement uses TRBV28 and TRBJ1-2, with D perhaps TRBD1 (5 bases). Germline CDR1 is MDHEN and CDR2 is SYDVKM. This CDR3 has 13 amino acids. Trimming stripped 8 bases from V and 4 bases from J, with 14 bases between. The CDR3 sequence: CASSSGLLYGYTF. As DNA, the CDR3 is TGTGCCAGCTCGTCAGGGCTCCTCTATGGCTACACCTTC.

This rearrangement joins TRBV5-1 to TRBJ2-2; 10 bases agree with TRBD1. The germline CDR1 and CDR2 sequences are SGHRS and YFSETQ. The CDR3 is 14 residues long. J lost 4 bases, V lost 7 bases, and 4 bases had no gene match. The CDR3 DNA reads TGCGCCAGCTCGGGACAGGGGCGCACCGGGGAGCTGTTTTTT. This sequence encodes CASSGQGRTGELFF.

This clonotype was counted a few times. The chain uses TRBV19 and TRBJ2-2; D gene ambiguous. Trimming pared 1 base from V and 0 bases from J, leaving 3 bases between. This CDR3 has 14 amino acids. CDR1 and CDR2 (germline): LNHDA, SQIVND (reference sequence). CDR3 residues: CASSIGPNTGELFF. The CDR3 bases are TGTGCCAGTAGTATAGGGCCGAACACCGGGGAGCTGTTTTTT.

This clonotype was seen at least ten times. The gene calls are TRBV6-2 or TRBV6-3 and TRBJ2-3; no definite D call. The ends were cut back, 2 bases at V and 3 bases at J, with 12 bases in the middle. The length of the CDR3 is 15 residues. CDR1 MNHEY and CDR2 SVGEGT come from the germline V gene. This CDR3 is CASSYRLVGTDTQYF. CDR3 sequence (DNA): TGTGCCAGCAGTTACCGGCTAGTCGGGACAGATACGCAGTATTTT.

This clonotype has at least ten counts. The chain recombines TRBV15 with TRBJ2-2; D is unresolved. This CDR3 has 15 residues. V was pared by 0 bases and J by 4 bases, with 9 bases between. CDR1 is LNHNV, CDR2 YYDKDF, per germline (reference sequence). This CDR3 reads CATSREGSATGELFF. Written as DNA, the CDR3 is TGTGCCACCAGCAGAGAAGGCAGTGCCACCGGGGAGCTGTTTTTT.

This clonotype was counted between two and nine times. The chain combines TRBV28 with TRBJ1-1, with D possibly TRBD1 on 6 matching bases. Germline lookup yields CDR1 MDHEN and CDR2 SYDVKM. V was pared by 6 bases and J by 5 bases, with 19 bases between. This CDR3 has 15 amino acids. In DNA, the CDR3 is TGTGCCAGCAGGCCCCCGGGGGGGGCGCGAACTGAAGCTTTCTTT. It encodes CASRPPGGARTEAFF.

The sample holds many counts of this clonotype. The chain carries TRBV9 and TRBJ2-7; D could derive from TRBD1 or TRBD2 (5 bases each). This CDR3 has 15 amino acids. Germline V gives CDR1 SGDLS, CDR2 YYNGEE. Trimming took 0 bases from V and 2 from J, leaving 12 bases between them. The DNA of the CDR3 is TGTGCCAGCAGCGTAGGGGGGAGTACCCCCTACGAGCAGTACTTC. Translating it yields CASSVGGSTPYEQYF.

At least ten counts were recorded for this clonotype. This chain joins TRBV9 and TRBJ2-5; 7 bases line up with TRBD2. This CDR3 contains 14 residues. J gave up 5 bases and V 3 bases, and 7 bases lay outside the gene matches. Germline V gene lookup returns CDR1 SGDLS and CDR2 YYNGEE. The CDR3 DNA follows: TGTGCCAGCAGCGGACCTCCTAGCGGTGAGACCCAGTACTTC. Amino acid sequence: CASSGPPSGETQYF.

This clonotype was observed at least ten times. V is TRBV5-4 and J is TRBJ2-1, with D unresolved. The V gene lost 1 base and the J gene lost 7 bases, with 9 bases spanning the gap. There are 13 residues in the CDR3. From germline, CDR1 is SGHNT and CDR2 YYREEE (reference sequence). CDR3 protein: CASSLYSFNEQFF. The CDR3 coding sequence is TGTGCCAGCAGCTTGTACAGCTTTAATGAGCAGTTCTTC.

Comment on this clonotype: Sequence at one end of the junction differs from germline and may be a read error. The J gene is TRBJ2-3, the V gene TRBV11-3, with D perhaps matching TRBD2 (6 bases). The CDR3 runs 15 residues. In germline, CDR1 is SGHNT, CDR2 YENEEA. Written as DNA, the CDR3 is TGTGCCGGCAGCTCAGGCGGGGTTAGCACAGATACGCAGTATTTT. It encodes CAGSSGGVSTDTQYF.

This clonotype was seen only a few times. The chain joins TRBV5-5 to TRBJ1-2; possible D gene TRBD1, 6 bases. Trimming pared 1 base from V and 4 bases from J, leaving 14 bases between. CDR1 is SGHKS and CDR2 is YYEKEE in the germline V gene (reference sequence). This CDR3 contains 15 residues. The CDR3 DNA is TGTGCCAGCAGCTTGAGTACCCAGGGGCCCTATGGCTACACCTTC. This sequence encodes CASSLSTQGPYGYTF.

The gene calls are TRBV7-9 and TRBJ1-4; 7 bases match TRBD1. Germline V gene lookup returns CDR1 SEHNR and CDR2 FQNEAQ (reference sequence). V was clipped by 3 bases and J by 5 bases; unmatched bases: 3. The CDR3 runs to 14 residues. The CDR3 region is CASSLTGLNEKLFF. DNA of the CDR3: TGTGCCAGCAGCTTGACAGGGCTAAATGAAAAACTGTTTTTT.

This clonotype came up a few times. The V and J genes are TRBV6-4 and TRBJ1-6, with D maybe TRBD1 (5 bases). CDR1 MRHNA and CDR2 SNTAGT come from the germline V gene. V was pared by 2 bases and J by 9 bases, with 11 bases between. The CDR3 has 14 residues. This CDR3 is CASSDSGGGSPLHF. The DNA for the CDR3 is TGTGCCAGCAGTGACAGCGGGGGTGGTTCACCCCTCCACTTT.

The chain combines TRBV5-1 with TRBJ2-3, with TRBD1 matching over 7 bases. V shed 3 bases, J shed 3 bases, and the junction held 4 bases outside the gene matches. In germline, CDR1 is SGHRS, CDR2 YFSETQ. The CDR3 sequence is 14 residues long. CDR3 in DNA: TGCGCCAGCAGCTCTGACAGGGTTACAGATACGCAGTATTTT. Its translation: CASSSDRVTDTQYF.

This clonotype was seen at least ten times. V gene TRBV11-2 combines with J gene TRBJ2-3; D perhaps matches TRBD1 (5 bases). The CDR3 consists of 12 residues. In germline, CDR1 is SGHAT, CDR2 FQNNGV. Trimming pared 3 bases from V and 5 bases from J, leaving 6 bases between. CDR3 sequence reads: CASSLGRDTQYF. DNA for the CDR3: TGTGCCAGCAGCTTGGGGCGAGATACGCAGTATTTT. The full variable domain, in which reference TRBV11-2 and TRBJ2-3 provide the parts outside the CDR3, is EAGVAQSPRYKIIEKRQSVAFWCNPISGHATLYWYQQILGQGPKLLIQFQNNGVVDDSQLPKDRFSAERLKGVDSTLKIQPAKLEDSAVYLCASSLGRDTQYFGPGTRLTVL.